Listed below are T cell receptor beta chains from one sample, sequenced in a study of blood T cell repertoires in COVID-19. Assay: immunoSEQ multiplex PCR; the TCRdb copy retains only in-frame clones and omits some. Of 90,000 or so clones listed, roughly 85% are singletons. Sequenced: peripheral blood. The receptors stem from a human donor in a cohort sampled during active COVID-19. Both conserved end residues are part of each CDR3. Each record gives: D gene, J gene, clone size, V gene, CDR3 protein, CDR3 DNA. D genes are given only for firm matches. Rows give clone size only sometimes, using once, few, many, or a class for an expanded clone.

D gene: .; J gene: TRBJ1-2; clone size: .; V gene: TRBV20-1; CDR3 protein: CSAGVGYGYTF; CDR3 DNA: TGCAGCGCAGGGGTGGGCTATGGCTACACCTTC
D gene: .; J gene: TRBJ2-7; clone size: .; V gene: TRBV6-5; CDR3 protein: CASSYSEAYSYEQYF; CDR3 DNA: TGTGCCAGCAGTTACTCGGAGGCGTACTCCTACGAGCAGTACTTC
D gene: .; J gene: TRBJ2-7; clone size: .; V gene: TRBV11-3; CDR3 protein: CASSDNTTSYEQYF; CDR3 DNA: TGTGCCAGCAGCGACAATACGACCTCCTACGAGCAGTACTTC
D gene: .; J gene: TRBJ1-2; clone size: few; V gene: TRBV6-5; CDR3 protein: CASCPRGHDYGYTF; CDR3 DNA: TGTGCCAGCTGTCCACGCGGGCATGACTATGGCTACACCTTC
D gene: .; J gene: TRBJ2-3; clone size: .; V gene: TRBV5-5; CDR3 protein: CASSFHLATNTDTQYF; CDR3 DNA: TGTGCCAGCAGCTTCCATCTAGCGACAAACACAGATACGCAGTATTTT
D gene: .; J gene: TRBJ1-1; clone size: .; V gene: TRBV19; CDR3 protein: CASSSERGTEAFF; CDR3 DNA: TGTGCCAGTAGTTCGGAGAGAGGGACTGAAGCTTTCTTT
D gene: TRBD2; J gene: TRBJ2-5; clone size: .; V gene: TRBV2; CDR3 protein: CASSEMGGSKETQYF; CDR3 DNA: TGTGCCAGCAGTGAAATGGGCGGGAGTAAAGAGACCCAGTACTTC
D gene: TRBD1; J gene: TRBJ2-2; clone size: .; V gene: TRBV7-3; CDR3 protein: CASSRVSGQGFIGELFF; CDR3 DNA: TGTGCCAGCAGCCGGGTTTCGGGACAGGGATTTATCGGGGAGCTGTTTTTT
D gene: TRBD1; J gene: TRBJ2-7; clone size: .; V gene: TRBV9; CDR3 protein: CASSETGTGGPYEQYF; CDR3 DNA: TGTGCCAGCAGCGAGACCGGGACAGGGGGCCCCTACGAGCAGTACTTC
D gene: TRBD1; J gene: TRBJ2-3; clone size: .; V gene: TRBV5-4; CDR3 protein: CASSGDRGRPQYF; CDR3 DNA: TGTGCCAGCAGCGGGGACAGGGGTAGGCCGCAGTATTTT
D gene: TRBD1; J gene: TRBJ2-5; clone size: .; V gene: TRBV7-3; CDR3 protein: CATSQGAGETQYF; CDR3 DNA: TGTGCCACCTCACAGGGGGCTGGAGAGACCCAGTACTTC
D gene: TRBD2; J gene: TRBJ2-1; clone size: .; V gene: TRBV28; CDR3 protein: CASSLSNSGGGRDNEQFF; CDR3 DNA: TGTGCCAGCAGTTTATCCAACTCCGGGGGCGGGAGGGACAATGAGCAGTTCTTC
D gene: TRBD2; J gene: TRBJ2-7; clone size: .; V gene: TRBV5-4; CDR3 protein: CASSLSGTSGRVKYF; CDR3 DNA: TGTGCCAGCAGCTTGTCCGGGACTAGCGGGAGGGTAAAGTACTTC
D gene: TRBD2; J gene: TRBJ2-3; clone size: .; V gene: TRBV7-2; CDR3 protein: CASSLTSGDRDTQYF; CDR3 DNA: TGTGCCAGCAGCCTTACTAGCGGGGACCGAGATACGCAGTATTTT
D gene: .; J gene: TRBJ1-6; clone size: .; V gene: TRBV11-2; CDR3 protein: CASSPLTGGRNSPLHF; CDR3 DNA: TGTGCCAGCAGCCCCCTGACGGGGGGGCGGAATTCACCCCTCCACTTT
D gene: .; J gene: TRBJ2-7; clone size: .; V gene: TRBV19; CDR3 protein: CASKSSGNLYEQYF; CDR3 DNA: TGTGCCAGTAAGTCAAGCGGCAACCTCTACGAGCAGTACTTC
D gene: .; J gene: TRBJ2-7; clone size: .; V gene: TRBV18; CDR3 protein: CASSPRFAGQSYEQYF; CDR3 DNA: TGTGCCAGCTCACCACGTTTTGCGGGACAGTCCTACGAGCAGTACTTC
D gene: .; J gene: TRBJ2-7; clone size: .; V gene: TRBV2; CDR3 protein: CAGGTYYEQYF; CDR3 DNA: TGTGCCGGGGGGACCTACTACGAGCAGTACTTC
D gene: .; J gene: TRBJ2-7; clone size: .; V gene: TRBV5-4; CDR3 protein: CASSLRQTSYEQYF; CDR3 DNA: TGTGCCAGCAGCTTGAGGCAGACATCCTACGAGCAGTACTTC
D gene: .; J gene: TRBJ2-6; clone size: .; V gene: TRBV5-1; CDR3 protein: CASSDIRDTGSGANVLTF; CDR3 DNA: TGCGCCAGCAGCGATATTAGGGACACCGGCTCTGGGGCCAACGTCCTGACTTTC
D gene: .; J gene: TRBJ1-6; clone size: .; V gene: TRBV4-2; CDR3 protein: CASSQERGYNSPLHF; CDR3 DNA: TGTGCCAGCAGCCAAGAACGAGGGTATAATTCACCCCTCCACTTT
D gene: .; J gene: TRBJ2-4; clone size: .; V gene: TRBV19; CDR3 protein: CASNEVGVAKNIQYF; CDR3 DNA: TGTGCCAGTAACGAAGTTGGAGTAGCCAAAAACATTCAGTACTTC
D gene: TRBD1; J gene: TRBJ1-2; clone size: .; V gene: TRBV5-1; CDR3 protein: CASSLKGGDYGYTF; CDR3 DNA: TGCGCCAGCAGCTTAAAAGGGGGCGACTATGGCTACACCTTC
D gene: .; J gene: TRBJ2-5; clone size: .; V gene: TRBV25-1; CDR3 protein: CASSETSGQETQYF; CDR3 DNA: TGTGCCAGCAGTGAAACTAGTGGGCAAGAGACCCAGTACTTC
D gene: .; J gene: TRBJ2-1; clone size: .; V gene: TRBV28; CDR3 protein: CASSLLRGLEQFF; CDR3 DNA: TGTGCCAGCAGTTTACTCCGGGGGTTGGAGCAGTTCTTC
D gene: TRBD2; J gene: TRBJ2-7; clone size: .; V gene: TRBV7-3; CDR3 protein: CASSPKGLAGDNFYEQYF; CDR3 DNA: TGTGCCAGCAGCCCCAAGGGGCTAGCGGGAGACAATTTTTACGAGCAGTACTTC
D gene: .; J gene: TRBJ2-5; clone size: .; V gene: TRBV28; CDR3 protein: CASSKETQYF; CDR3 DNA: TGTGCCAGCAGCAAAGAGACCCAGTACTTC
D gene: TRBD1; J gene: TRBJ2-5; clone size: .; V gene: TRBV7-8; CDR3 protein: CASSSDRGQETQYF; CDR3 DNA: TGTGCCAGCAGCTCGGACAGGGGCCAAGAGACCCAGTACTTC
D gene: TRBD1; J gene: TRBJ1-1; clone size: once; V gene: TRBV28; CDR3 protein: CASGARTGLNAFF; CDR3 DNA: TGTGCCAGCGGCGCCCGGACAGGGTTGAATGCTTTCTTT
D gene: TRBD2; J gene: TRBJ2-1; clone size: .; V gene: TRBV7-9; CDR3 protein: CASSLLGDLAGGGPNEQFF; CDR3 DNA: TGTGCCAGCAGCTTACTGGGGGACCTCGCGGGAGGGGGGCCCAATGAGCAGTTCTTC
D gene: .; J gene: TRBJ2-7; clone size: .; V gene: TRBV19; CDR3 protein: CASSIDRRASYEQYF; CDR3 DNA: TGTGCCAGTAGTATAGATCGCAGGGCTTCCTACGAGCAGTACTTC
D gene: .; J gene: TRBJ2-1; clone size: .; V gene: TRBV19; CDR3 protein: CASNAGRFYEQFF; CDR3 DNA: TGTGCCAGTAACGCAGGTCGGTTCTATGAGCAGTTCTTC
D gene: .; J gene: TRBJ1-2; clone size: .; V gene: TRBV12-3/TRBV12-4; CDR3 protein: CASSFDGGYGYTF; CDR3 DNA: TGTGCCAGCAGTTTTGACGGAGGATATGGCTACACCTTC
D gene: .; J gene: TRBJ1-1; clone size: few; V gene: TRBV20-1; CDR3 protein: CSARAQGRAFF; CDR3 DNA: TGCAGTGCTAGGGCACAGGGACGGGCTTTCTTT
D gene: TRBD1; J gene: TRBJ2-7; clone size: .; V gene: TRBV6-5; CDR3 protein: CASTRTGGEQYF; CDR3 DNA: TGTGCCAGCACGCGGACAGGGGGCGAGCAGTACTTC
D gene: .; J gene: TRBJ1-1; clone size: .; V gene: TRBV19; CDR3 protein: CASRGREVPEAFF; CDR3 DNA: TGTGCCAGTAGAGGCAGGGAGGTCCCTGAAGCTTTCTTT
D gene: .; J gene: TRBJ1-5; clone size: .; V gene: TRBV24-1; CDR3 protein: CATSGSDFDQPQHF; CDR3 DNA: TGTGCCACCAGTGGGTCAGACTTTGATCAGCCCCAGCATTTT
D gene: TRBD1; J gene: TRBJ1-3; clone size: .; V gene: TRBV28; CDR3 protein: CASTSDRANTIYF; CDR3 DNA: TGTGCCAGCACCTCGGACAGGGCCAACACCATATATTTT
D gene: TRBD1; J gene: TRBJ2-7; clone size: .; V gene: TRBV5-6; CDR3 protein: CASSLETGGQYF; CDR3 DNA: TGTGCCAGCAGCTTGGAAACAGGGGGGCAGTACTTC
D gene: TRBD1; J gene: TRBJ2-3; clone size: .; V gene: TRBV5-1; CDR3 protein: CASSSRGGAGDTQYF; CDR3 DNA: TGCGCCAGCAGCTCTAGAGGGGGCGCAGGGGATACGCAGTATTTT
D gene: .; J gene: TRBJ1-5; clone size: .; V gene: TRBV28; CDR3 protein: CATLSFLNQPQHF; CDR3 DNA: TGTGCCACCCTAAGCTTTTTGAATCAGCCCCAGCATTTT
D gene: .; J gene: TRBJ2-4; clone size: .; V gene: TRBV4-3; CDR3 protein: CASSQDLGALVQYF; CDR3 DNA: TGCGCCAGCAGCCAAGATCTAGGGGCTCTTGTTCAGTACTTC
D gene: TRBD2; J gene: TRBJ2-3; clone size: .; V gene: TRBV10-2; CDR3 protein: CASSLGASGSEADTQYF; CDR3 DNA: TGCGCCAGCAGTCTGGGGGCTAGCGGGAGTGAGGCAGATACGCAGTATTTT
D gene: .; J gene: TRBJ2-7; clone size: .; V gene: TRBV3-1/TRBV3-2; CDR3 protein: CASSPLSYEQYF; CDR3 DNA: TGTGCCAGCAGCCCCCTATCCTACGAGCAGTACTTC
D gene: TRBD2; J gene: TRBJ2-1; clone size: .; V gene: TRBV19; CDR3 protein: CASSGTSGYNEQFF; CDR3 DNA: TGTGCCAGCTCCGGGACTAGCGGGTACAATGAGCAGTTCTTC
D gene: .; J gene: TRBJ2-4; clone size: once; V gene: TRBV20-1; CDR3 protein: CSATGKNIQYF; CDR3 DNA: TGCAGTGCTACCGGGAAAAACATTCAGTACTTC
D gene: .; J gene: TRBJ1-4; clone size: .; V gene: TRBV30; CDR3 protein: CAWSLIPQGPNEKLFF; CDR3 DNA: TGTGCCTGGAGTCTAATTCCACAGGGTCCTAATGAAAAACTGTTTTTT
D gene: .; J gene: TRBJ2-7; clone size: .; V gene: TRBV6-5; CDR3 protein: CASSPGRDGYEQYF; CDR3 DNA: TGTGCCAGCTCCCCTGGCAGGGATGGCTACGAGCAGTACTTC
D gene: TRBD2; J gene: TRBJ2-5; clone size: .; V gene: TRBV6-1; CDR3 protein: CASSERGRATETQYF; CDR3 DNA: TGTGCCAGCAGTGAACGTGGGAGGGCCACAGAGACCCAGTACTTC
D gene: .; J gene: TRBJ2-7; clone size: .; V gene: TRBV29-1; CDR3 protein: CSATQADEQYF; CDR3 DNA: TGCAGCGCCACACAGGCCGACGAGCAGTACTTC
D gene: .; J gene: TRBJ2-2; clone size: .; V gene: TRBV2; CDR3 protein: CASTWDTFTGELFF; CDR3 DNA: TGTGCCAGCACCTGGGACACCTTCACCGGGGAGCTGTTTTTT
D gene: TRBD1; J gene: TRBJ2-1; clone size: few; V gene: TRBV5-1; CDR3 protein: CASSLSTGGNEQFF; CDR3 DNA: TGCGCCAGCAGCTTATCTACAGGGGGCAATGAGCAGTTCTTC
D gene: .; J gene: TRBJ2-3; clone size: .; V gene: TRBV28; CDR3 protein: CASTLDRVTDTQYF; CDR3 DNA: TGTGCCAGCACCTTGGACAGAGTCACAGATACGCAGTATTTT
D gene: .; J gene: TRBJ2-2; clone size: .; V gene: TRBV2; CDR3 protein: CASSRGTAGTSGELFF; CDR3 DNA: TGTGCCAGCAGCCGAGGGACAGCGGGCACGAGCGGGGAGCTGTTTTTT
D gene: .; J gene: TRBJ2-3; clone size: .; V gene: TRBV5-1; CDR3 protein: CASSPTGSDTQYF; CDR3 DNA: TGCGCCAGCAGCCCGACGGGGTCAGATACGCAGTATTTT
D gene: .; J gene: TRBJ1-2; clone size: .; V gene: TRBV7-2; CDR3 protein: CASSLLAQGYGYTF; CDR3 DNA: TGTGCCAGCAGCTTATTGGCACAGGGTTATGGCTACACCTTC